One and the same sample provided the 12 T cell receptor beta chains below, sequenced in a study of OX40 agonist ivuxolimab in advanced cancers. Libraries were prepared by immunoSEQ multiplex PCR; TCRdb keeps only in-frame clonotypes and omits some of them. The table records tens of thousands of clones, approximately 86% of them present only once. Source: CD4+ or CD8+ T cells sorted from blood, taken in a trial of the OX40 agonist ivuxolimab. The source is an adult with an advanced solid tumor such as melanoma, head and neck, liver or kidney cancer.

CDR3 in amino acids: CASSLPAGNGYTF. Written as DNA, the CDR3 is TGTGCCAGCAGCTTACCGGCGGGGAATGGCTACACCTTC. The chain recombines TRBV7-9 with TRBJ1-2; D unresolved. V was trimmed by 2 bases and J by 6 bases, leaving 10 bases between them. Germline values: CDR1 SEHNR, CDR2 FQNEAQ (reference sequence). This CDR3 contains 13 residues. The entire variable domain, with the rest obtained from reference TRBV7-9 and TRBJ1-2, is as follows: DTGVSQNPRHKITKRGQNVTFRCDPISEHNRLYWYRQTLGQGPEFLTYFQNEAQLEKSRLLSDRFSAERPKGSFSTLEIQRTEQGDSAMYLCASSLPAGNGYTFGSGTRLTVV.

This chain joins TRBV7-2 and TRBJ2-3, with 9 bases fitting TRBD2. The trim removed 2 bases at V and 4 bases at J, leaving 16 bases unmatched. Germline V lookup: CDR1 SGHTA, CDR2 FQGNSA. The CDR3 consists of 19 residues. The CDR3 here is CASSLLRPAGGPLADTQYF. CDR3 nucleotides: TGTGCCAGCAGCTTATTACGTCCTGCGGGGGGGCCGCTCGCAGATACGCAGTATTTT.

The V call is TRBV5-6, the J call TRBJ2-1; D not resolved. In germline, CDR1 is SGHDT, CDR2 YYEEEE. There are 11 residues in the CDR3. V was clipped by 4 bases and J by 7 bases, with 6 bases between them. The CDR3 DNA is TGTGCCAGCAGCCTGGGGAATGAGCAGTTCTTC. It yields the protein CASSLGNEQFF.

V usage is TRBV30 and J usage is TRBJ2-7; D gene ambiguous. V was cut by 1 base and J by 2 bases, with 6 bases left in between. The CDR3 covers 12 residues. Germline assignment: CDR1 GTSNPN and CDR2 SVGIG (reference sequence). The CDR3 loop reads CAWSGPPYEQYF. DNA of the CDR3: TGTGCCTGGAGTGGACCTCCCTACGAGCAGTACTTC.

This sequence joins TRBV5-4 and TRBJ2-3; weak D call: TRBD2 (5 bases). V lost 3 bases and J 1 base, leaving 9 bases between the germline ends. Germline V lookup: CDR1 SGHNT, CDR2 YYREEE (reference sequence). The CDR3 sequence is 14 residues long. CDR3 nucleotides: TGTGCCAGCAGCTCTAGCCGACGCACAGATACGCAGTATTTT. Translated: CASSSSRRTDTQYF. The full variable domain, its missing parts supplied by reference TRBV5-4 and TRBJ2-3, is ETGVTQSPTHLIKTRGQQVTLRCSSQSGHNTVSWYQQALGQGPQFIFQYYREEENGRGNFPPRFSGLQFPNYSSELNVNALELDDSALYLCASSSSRRTDTQYFGPGTRLTVL.

This chain joins TRBV30 and TRBJ1-2; a weak D match, TRBD1 (5 bases). Trimming removed 0 bases at V and 7 bases at J, with 18 bases between. This CDR3 is built from 15 residues. Germline lookup yields CDR1 GTSNPN and CDR2 SVGIG (reference sequence). The CDR3 DNA reads TGTGCCTGGAGTGTATCGGGGCGGGACGCCAGTGGCTACACCTTC. Translation: CAWSVSGRDASGYTF.

In this sample, this clone turned up once. The V and J genes are TRBV4-3 and TRBJ2-3; TRBD1 might be the D (6 bases). The CDR3 runs 15 residues. The V end lost 0 bases, the J end lost 6 bases, and 13 bases lay between the germline ends. Germline V gene data show CDR1 as LGHNA and CDR2 as YSLEER. This CDR3 is CASSQDAPGADTQYF. CDR3 DNA sequence: TGCGCCAGCAGCCAAGACGCTCCAGGGGCGGATACGCAGTATTTT.

The CDR3: CASSLTQSGGDYGYTF. The CDR3, as DNA: TGTGCCAGCAGTTTGACACAGTCTGGGGGAGACTATGGCTACACCTTC. The chain recombines TRBV27 with TRBJ1-2, with a possible D match to TRBD1 (5 bases). The germline CDR1 and CDR2 sequences are MNHEY and SMNVEV (reference sequence). CDR3 size: 16 residues. Trimming took off 3 bases at V and 3 bases at J, with 17 bases between the two ends.

J is TRBJ2-3 and V is TRBV4-1, with D tentatively TRBD1 or TRBD2 (5 bases each). CDR3 size: 15 residues. Germline V CDR1 and CDR2: MGHRA, YSYEKL. The V end lost 0 bases, the J end lost 2 bases, and 9 bases lay between the germline ends. In DNA form, the CDR3 reads TGCGCCAGCAGCCAAGACCGGGACCCCACAGATACGCAGTATTTT. Translating gives CASSQDRDPTDTQYF.

CDR3 loop: CASSLVIAKNIQYF. CDR3 DNA sequence: TGTGCCAGCAGTTTAGTTATTGCCAAAAACATTCAGTACTTC. The V gene is TRBV28, the J gene TRBJ2-4, with D unclear. Per germline, CDR1 MDHEN and CDR2 SYDVKM. Trimming pared 2 bases from V and 1 base from J, leaving 6 bases between. This CDR3 has 14 amino acids.

The chain is built from TRBV29-1 and TRBJ2-2; tentative D call: TRBD2 (7 bases). V gave up 7 bases and J gave up 5 bases, with 20 bases separating them. Germline V lookup: CDR1 SQVTM, CDR2 ANQGSEA. CDR3 size: 15 residues. This CDR3 reads CSGRGGDRGTGELFF. CDR3 coding DNA: TGCAGCGGAAGGGGGGGAGATAGGGGAACCGGGGAGCTGTTTTTT.

CDR3 amino acids: CGAGGNYNEQFF. CDR3 in DNA: TGTGGGGCGGGGGGCAATTACAATGAGCAGTTCTTC. The genes are TRBV27 and TRBJ2-1, with 8 bases fitting TRBD2. Germline V gene lookup returns CDR1 MNHEY and CDR2 SMNVEV (reference sequence). This CDR3 is 12 amino acids long.